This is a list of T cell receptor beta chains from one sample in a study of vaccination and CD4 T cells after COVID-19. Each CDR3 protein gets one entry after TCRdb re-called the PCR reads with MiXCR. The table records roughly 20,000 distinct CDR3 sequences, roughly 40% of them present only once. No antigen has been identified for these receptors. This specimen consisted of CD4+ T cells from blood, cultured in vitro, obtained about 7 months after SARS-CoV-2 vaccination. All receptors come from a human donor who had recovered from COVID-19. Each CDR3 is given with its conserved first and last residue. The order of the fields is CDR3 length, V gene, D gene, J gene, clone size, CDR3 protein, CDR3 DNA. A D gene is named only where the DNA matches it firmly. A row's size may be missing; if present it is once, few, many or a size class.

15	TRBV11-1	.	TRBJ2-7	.	CASSLDPASSYEQYF	TGTGCCAGCAGCTTAGATCCGGCCAGCTCCTACGAGCAGTACTTC
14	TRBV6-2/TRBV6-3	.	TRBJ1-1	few	CARPRDGLNTEAFF	TGTGCCAGGCCTAGGGACGGACTGAACACTGAAGCTTTCTTT
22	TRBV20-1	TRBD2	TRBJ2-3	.	CSAREPPRVGTSGRVMTDTQYF	TGCAGTGCTAGAGAGCCCCCAAGGGTCGGGACTAGCGGGAGGGTGATGACAGATACGCAGTATTTT
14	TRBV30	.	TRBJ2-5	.	CAWSRDGGGETQYF	TGTGCCTGGTCTCGGGACGGCGGCGGGGAGACCCAGTACTTC
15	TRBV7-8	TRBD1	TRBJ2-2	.	CASGRGQGDTGELFF	TGTGCCAGCGGCAGGGGGCAGGGCGACACCGGGGAGCTGTTTTTT
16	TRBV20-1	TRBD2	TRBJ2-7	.	CSARGGGSGRAGEQYF	TGCAGTGCTAGGGGGGGTGGCAGCGGGAGGGCCGGCGAGCAGTACTTC
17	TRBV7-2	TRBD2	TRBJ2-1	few	CASSFPLAGRQNNEQFF	TGTGCCAGCAGCTTCCCCCTAGCGGGCAGACAGAACAATGAGCAGTTCTTC
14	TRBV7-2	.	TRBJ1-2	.	CASSLDPGLYGYTF	TGTGCCAGCAGCTTAGACCCGGGACTCTATGGCTACACCTTC
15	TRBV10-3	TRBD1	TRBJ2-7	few	CAISERDRGSYEQYF	TGTGCCATCAGTGAGCGGGACAGGGGATCCTACGAGCAGTACTTC
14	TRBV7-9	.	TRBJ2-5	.	CASVAQGGSETQYF	TGTGCCAGTGTCGCACAGGGCGGTTCGGAGACCCAGTACTTC
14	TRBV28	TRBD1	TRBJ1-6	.	CASRPETGVSTLHF	TGTGCCAGCAGACCCGAGACAGGGGTTAGCACCCTCCACTTT
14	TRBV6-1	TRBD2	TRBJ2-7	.	CATKPGTSHYEQYF	TGTGCCACCAAGCCCGGGACTAGCCACTACGAGCAGTACTTC
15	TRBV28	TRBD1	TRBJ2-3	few	CASSLRTGGTDTQYF	TGTGCCAGCAGTCTCCGGACAGGGGGAACAGATACGCAGTATTTT
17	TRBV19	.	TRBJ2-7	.	CASSIDTTGPRYYEQYF	TGTGCCAGTAGTATAGATACGACAGGCCCTCGTTACTACGAGCAGTACTTC
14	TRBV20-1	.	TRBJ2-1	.	CSARRPPSNNEQFF	TGCAGTGCTAGAAGGCCACCTAGTAATAATGAGCAGTTCTTC
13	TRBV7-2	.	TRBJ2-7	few	CASTLGRGYEQYF	TGTGCCAGCACCCTGGGCAGGGGCTACGAGCAGTACTTC
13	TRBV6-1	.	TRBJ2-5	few	CASNQLGQETQYF	TGTGCCAGCAATCAGTTGGGGCAAGAGACCCAGTACTTC
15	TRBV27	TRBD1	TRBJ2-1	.	CASSLEGQGYNEQFF	TGTGCCAGCAGTTTAGAGGGACAGGGTTACAATGAGCAGTTCTTC
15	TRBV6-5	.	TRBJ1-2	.	CASSYPNPSAYGYTF	TGTGCCAGCAGTTACCCGAACCCCTCGGCCTATGGCTACACCTTC
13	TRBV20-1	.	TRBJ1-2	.	CSAHVGGLYGYTF	TGCAGTGCGCATGTGGGGGGACTCTATGGCTACACCTTC
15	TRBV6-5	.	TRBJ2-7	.	CASSYWRTPGYEQYF	TGTGCCAGCAGTTACTGGAGGACCCCGGGTTACGAGCAGTACTTC
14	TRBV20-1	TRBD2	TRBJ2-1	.	CSAATSGSNNEQFF	TGCAGTGCGGCGACTAGCGGGAGTAACAATGAGCAGTTCTTC
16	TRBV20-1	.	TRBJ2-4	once	CSASSGGSSGHNIQYF	TGCAGTGCTAGCTCCGGGGGTTCTTCGGGACATAACATTCAGTACTTC
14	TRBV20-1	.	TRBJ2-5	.	CSAHWNYGSETQYF	TGCAGTGCTCACTGGAATTACGGGAGTGAGACCCAGTACTTC
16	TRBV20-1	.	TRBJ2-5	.	CSARDRLRPKSETQYF	TGCAGTGCTAGAGATCGGCTCAGGCCTAAGTCGGAGACCCAGTACTTC
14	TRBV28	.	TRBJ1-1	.	CASSNPPRGRKAFF	TGTGCCAGCAGCAATCCTCCCAGGGGTAGGAAAGCTTTCTTT
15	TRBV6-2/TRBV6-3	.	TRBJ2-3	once	CASKVEGSRVGTQYF	TGTGCCAGCAAGGTAGAGGGGTCAAGGGTTGGTACGCAGTATTTT
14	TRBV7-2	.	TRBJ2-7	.	CASSLLGGTGEQYF	TGTGCCAGCAGCTTATTGGGGGGAACGGGCGAGCAGTACTTC
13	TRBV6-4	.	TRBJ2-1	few	CASSDSDNNEQFF	TGTGCCAGCAGTGACTCGGACAACAATGAGCAGTTCTTC
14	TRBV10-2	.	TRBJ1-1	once	CASSERYSNTEAFF	TGCGCCAGCAGTGAACGGTACTCAAACACTGAAGCTTTCTTT
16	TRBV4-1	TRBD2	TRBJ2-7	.	CASSQTHWTRDNEQYF	TGCGCCAGCAGCCAGACCCACTGGACTAGGGATAACGAGCAGTACTTC
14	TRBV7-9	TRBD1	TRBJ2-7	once	CASSLGTVPYEQYF	TGTGCCAGCAGCCTAGGGACAGTCCCATACGAGCAGTACTTC
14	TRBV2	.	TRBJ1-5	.	CASRSGPSNQPQHF	TGTGCCAGCCGGTCGGGACCCAGCAATCAGCCCCAGCATTTT
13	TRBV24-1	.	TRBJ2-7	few	CATSDLGTYEQYF	TGTGCCACCAGTGATTTGGGGACCTACGAGCAGTACTTC
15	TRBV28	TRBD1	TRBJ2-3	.	CASYRTGGWTDTQYF	TGTGCCAGCTACCGGACAGGGGGATGGACAGATACGCAGTATTTT
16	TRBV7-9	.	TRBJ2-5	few	CASSRSKQGWGETQYF	TGTGCCAGCAGCCGATCCAAACAGGGCTGGGGTGAGACCCAGTACTTC
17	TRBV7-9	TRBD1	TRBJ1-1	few	CASSWGQNLGLGTEAFF	TGTGCCAGCAGCTGGGGACAGAATTTGGGTTTGGGGACTGAAGCTTTCTTT
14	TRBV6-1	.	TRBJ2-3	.	CASSGYPKADTQYF	TGTGCCAGCAGTGGCTACCCTAAGGCGGATACGCAGTATTTT
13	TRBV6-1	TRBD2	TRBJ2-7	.	CASGGEDPNEQYF	TGTGCCAGCGGGGGGGAGGACCCGAACGAGCAGTACTTC
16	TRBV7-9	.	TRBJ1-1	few	CASSPSRAGRYTEAFF	TGTGCCAGCAGCCCCTCCCGGGCAGGGAGGTACACTGAAGCTTTCTTT
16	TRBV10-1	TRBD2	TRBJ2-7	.	CASREKTSGSRYEQYF	TGCGCCAGCAGGGAGAAGACTAGCGGGAGTAGGTACGAGCAGTACTTC
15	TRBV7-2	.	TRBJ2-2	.	CASSQKQGWSGELFF	TGTGCCAGCAGCCAGAAGCAGGGATGGTCCGGGGAGCTGTTTTTT
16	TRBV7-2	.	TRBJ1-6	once	CASSLGGRPYNSPLHF	TGTGCCAGCAGCTTGGGTGGTAGACCGTATAATTCACCCCTCCACTTT
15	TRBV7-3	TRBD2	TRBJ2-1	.	CASSLGTSAYNEQFF	TGTGCCAGCAGCTTAGGGACTAGCGCCTACAATGAGCAGTTCTTC
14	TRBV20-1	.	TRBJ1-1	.	CSARRWGARTEAFF	TGCAGTGCTAGAAGGTGGGGGGCGCGGACTGAAGCTTTCTTT
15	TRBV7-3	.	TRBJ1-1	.	CASSPGSAGNTEAFF	TGTGCCAGCAGCCCTGGTTCAGCTGGAAACACTGAAGCTTTCTTT
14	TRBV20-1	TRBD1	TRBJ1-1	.	CSARADRSRGEAFF	TGCAGTGCTAGAGCGGACAGGTCCCGCGGGGAAGCTTTCTTT
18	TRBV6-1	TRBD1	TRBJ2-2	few	CASSEALIGGANTGELFF	TGTGCCAGCAGTGAAGCGCTTATAGGGGGCGCGAACACCGGGGAGCTGTTTTTT
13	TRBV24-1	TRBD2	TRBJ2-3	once	CATRRETTDTQYF	TGTGCCACCAGGCGGGAGACCACAGATACGCAGTATTTT
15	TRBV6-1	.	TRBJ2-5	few	CASTGSFGALETQYF	TGTGCCAGCACCGGTAGTTTTGGGGCCCTCGAGACCCAGTACTTC
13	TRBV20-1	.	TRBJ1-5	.	CSAPRGVNQPQHF	TGCAGTGCTCCACGAGGGGTCAATCAGCCCCAGCATTTT